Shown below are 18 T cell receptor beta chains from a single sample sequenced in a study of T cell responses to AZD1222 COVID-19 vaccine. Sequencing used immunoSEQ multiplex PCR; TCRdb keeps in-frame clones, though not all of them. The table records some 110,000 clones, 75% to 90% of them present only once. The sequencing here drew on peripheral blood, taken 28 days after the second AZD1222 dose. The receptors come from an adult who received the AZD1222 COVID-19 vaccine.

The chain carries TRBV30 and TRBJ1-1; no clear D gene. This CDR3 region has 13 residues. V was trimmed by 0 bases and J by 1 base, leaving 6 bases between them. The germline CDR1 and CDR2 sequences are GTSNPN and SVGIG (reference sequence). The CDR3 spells CAWSVQTNTEAFF. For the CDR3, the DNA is TGTGCCTGGAGTGTACAGACGAACACTGAAGCTTTCTTT. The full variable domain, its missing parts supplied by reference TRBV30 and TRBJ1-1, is SQTIHQWPATLVQPVGSPLSLECTVEGTSNPNLYWYRQAAGRGLQLLFYSVGIGQISSEVPQNLSASRPQDRQFILSSKKLLLSDSGFYLCAWSVQTNTEAFFGQGTRLTVV.

CDR3: CASRQGLSYNEQFF. The CDR3 DNA sequence: TGCGCCAGCAGACAGGGACTCTCCTACAATGAGCAGTTCTTC. This sequence joins TRBV10-2 and TRBJ2-1; D possibly matches TRBD1 or TRBD2 (6 bases each). Germline assignment: CDR1 WSHSY and CDR2 SAAADI. V shed 6 bases and J shed 0 bases, with 9 bases lying between them. The CDR3 extends over 14 amino acids.

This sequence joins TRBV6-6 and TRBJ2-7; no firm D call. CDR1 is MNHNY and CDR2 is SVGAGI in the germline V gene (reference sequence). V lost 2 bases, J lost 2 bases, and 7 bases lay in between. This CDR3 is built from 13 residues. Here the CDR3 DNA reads TGTGCCAGCAGTTACAACAGTCCCTACGAGCAGTACTTC. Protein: CASSYNSPYEQYF.

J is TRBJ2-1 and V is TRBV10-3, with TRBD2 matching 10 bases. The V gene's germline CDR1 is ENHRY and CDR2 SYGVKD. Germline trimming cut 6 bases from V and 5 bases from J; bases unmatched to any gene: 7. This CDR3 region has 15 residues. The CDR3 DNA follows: TGTGCCATCAGCCCTAGCGGGAGAGGGAACAATGAGCAGTTCTTC. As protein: CAISPSGRGNNEQFF.

Written as DNA, the CDR3 is TGTGCCAGCAGCGTAGACAAAAGAAACACCATATATTTT. Its protein is CASSVDKRNTIYF. The chain employs TRBV9 and TRBJ1-3; D is unresolved. CDR3 length: 13 residues. The ends were cut back, 0 bases at V and 5 bases at J, with 6 bases in the middle. Per the germline V gene, CDR1 is SGDLS and CDR2 is YYNGEE. Full variable domain (missing parts from reference TRBV9 and TRBJ1-3): DSGVTQTPKHLITATGQRVTLRCSPRSGDLSVYWYQQSLDQGLQFLIQYYNGEERAKGNILERFSAQQFPDLHSELNLSSLELGDSALYFCASSVDKRNTIYFGEGSWLTVV.

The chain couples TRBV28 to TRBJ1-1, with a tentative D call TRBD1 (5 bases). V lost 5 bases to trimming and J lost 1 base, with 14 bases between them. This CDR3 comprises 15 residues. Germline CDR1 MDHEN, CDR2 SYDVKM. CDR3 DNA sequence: TGTGCCAGCAGTAGCGGGACCTTTCGGAACACTGAAGCTTTCTTT. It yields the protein CASSSGTFRNTEAFF.

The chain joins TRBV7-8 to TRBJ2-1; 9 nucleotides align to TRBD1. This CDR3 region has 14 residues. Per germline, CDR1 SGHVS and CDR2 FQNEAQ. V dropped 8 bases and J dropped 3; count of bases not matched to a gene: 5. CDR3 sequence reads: CASQRDRDYNEQFF. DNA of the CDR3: TGTGCCAGCCAACGGGACAGGGACTACAATGAGCAGTTCTTC.

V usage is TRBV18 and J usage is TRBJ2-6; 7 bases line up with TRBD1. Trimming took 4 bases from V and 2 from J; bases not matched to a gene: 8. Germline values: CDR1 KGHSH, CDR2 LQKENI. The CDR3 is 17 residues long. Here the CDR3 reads CASSHDTGAAGANVLTF. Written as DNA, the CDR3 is TGTGCCAGCTCACATGACACAGGGGCCGCTGGGGCCAACGTCCTGACTTTC.

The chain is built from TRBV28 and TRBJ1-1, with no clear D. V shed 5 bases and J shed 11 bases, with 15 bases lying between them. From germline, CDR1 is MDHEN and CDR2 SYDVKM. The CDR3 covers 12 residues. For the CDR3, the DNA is TGTGCCAGCAGTCTCGGACTTTTGGGGGCTTTCTTT. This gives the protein CASSLGLLGAFF.

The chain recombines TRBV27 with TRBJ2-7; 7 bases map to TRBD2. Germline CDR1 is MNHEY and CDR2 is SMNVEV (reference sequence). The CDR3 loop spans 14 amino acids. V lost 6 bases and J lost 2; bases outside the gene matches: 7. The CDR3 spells CASSPRGVAYEQYF. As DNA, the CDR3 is TGTGCCAGCAGCCCCCGGGGGGTTGCCTACGAGCAGTACTTC.

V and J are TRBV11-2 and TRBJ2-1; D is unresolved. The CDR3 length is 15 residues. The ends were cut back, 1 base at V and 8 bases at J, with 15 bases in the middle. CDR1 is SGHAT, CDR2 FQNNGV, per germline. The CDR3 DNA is TGTGCCAGCAGCTTAGGCTCACAAGGGATCGATGAGCAGTTCTTC. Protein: CASSLGSQGIDEQFF.

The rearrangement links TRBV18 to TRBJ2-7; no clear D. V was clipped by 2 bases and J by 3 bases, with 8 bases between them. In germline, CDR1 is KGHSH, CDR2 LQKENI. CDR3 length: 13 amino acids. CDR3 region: CASSPLADYEQYF. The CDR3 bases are TGTGCCAGCTCACCATTGGCCGACTACGAGCAGTACTTC.

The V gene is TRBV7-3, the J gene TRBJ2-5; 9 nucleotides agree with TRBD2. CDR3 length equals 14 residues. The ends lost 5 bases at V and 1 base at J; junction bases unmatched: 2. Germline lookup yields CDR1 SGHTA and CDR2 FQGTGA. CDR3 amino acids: CASSPTSGQETQYF. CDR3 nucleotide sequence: TGTGCCAGCAGCCCGACTAGCGGCCAAGAGACCCAGTACTTC.

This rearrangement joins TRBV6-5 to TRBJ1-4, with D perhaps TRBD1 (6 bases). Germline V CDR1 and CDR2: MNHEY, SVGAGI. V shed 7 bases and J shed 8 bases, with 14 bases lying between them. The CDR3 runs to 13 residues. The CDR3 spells CASKNRVQEKLFF. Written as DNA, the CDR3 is TGTGCCAGCAAGAACAGGGTGCAAGAAAAACTGTTTTTT.

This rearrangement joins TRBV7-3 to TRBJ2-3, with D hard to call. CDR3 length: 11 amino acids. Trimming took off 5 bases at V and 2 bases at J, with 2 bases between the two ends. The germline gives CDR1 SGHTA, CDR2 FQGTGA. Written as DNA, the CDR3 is TGTGCCAGCAGCAACACAGATACGCAGTATTTT. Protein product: CASSNTDTQYF.

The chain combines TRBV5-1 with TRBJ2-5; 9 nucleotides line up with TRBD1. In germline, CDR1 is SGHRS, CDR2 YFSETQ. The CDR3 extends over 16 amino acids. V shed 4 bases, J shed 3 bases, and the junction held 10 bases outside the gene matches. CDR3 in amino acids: CASSAGTGIRKETQYF. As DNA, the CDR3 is TGCGCCAGCAGCGCCGGGACAGGGATTAGGAAAGAGACCCAGTACTTC.

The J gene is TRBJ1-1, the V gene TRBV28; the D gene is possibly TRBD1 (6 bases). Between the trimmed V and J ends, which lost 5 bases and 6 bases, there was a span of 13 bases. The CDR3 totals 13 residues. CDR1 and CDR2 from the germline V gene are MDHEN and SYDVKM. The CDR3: CASSKGGGAEAFF. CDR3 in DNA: TGTGCCAGCAGTAAGGGAGGGGGTGCTGAAGCTTTCTTT.

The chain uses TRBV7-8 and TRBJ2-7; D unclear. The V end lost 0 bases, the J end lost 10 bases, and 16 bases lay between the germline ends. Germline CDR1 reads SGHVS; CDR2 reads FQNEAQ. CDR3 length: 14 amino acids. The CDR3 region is CASSLAGFHIFQYF. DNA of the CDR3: TGTGCCAGCAGCTTAGCCGGGTTCCACATCTTTCAGTACTTC. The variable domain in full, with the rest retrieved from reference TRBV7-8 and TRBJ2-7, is GAGVSQSPRYKVAKRGQDVALRCDPISGHVSLFWYQQALGQGPEFLTYFQNEAQLDKSGLPSDRFFAERPEGSVSTLKIQRTQQEDSAVYLCASSLAGFHIFQYFGPGTRLTVT.